This T cell receptor beta chain originates from a study of beta chain features in type 1 diabetes. Study findings and constraints: High TCR expression in some cells could lead to their over-representation in cDNA sequencing. TCRB repertoires of naive, central memory and Treg cells appeared more similar among patients than among healthy donors.

CDR3 length equals 16 residues. CDR1 is SGHTA and CDR2 is FQGNSA in the germline V gene. To note about this clone: The antigen remains undetermined.

Only one heparinised blood draw was taken per donor, and its volume averaged approximately 0.11 L. Purities over 95% were achieved in all sorted populations. Reverse transcribing all isolated RNA meant expressed TCRB transcripts were sequenced. The data were produced by immunoSEQ multiplex PCR, yet TCRdb's version contains in-frame clones alone and is incomplete. The data show about 220,000 clones, with roughly a tenth seen just once and approximately 1.3% held by the top ten. This receptor was obtained from a young man in good health. The chain employs TRBV7-2 and TRBJ2-5; 8 nucleotides align to TRBD2. The J call may be faulty, since TRBJ2-7 better matches the DNA end. The sample comprised central memory CD4+ T cells from blood. CDR3 loop: CASSLDLTSGLYEQYF. The CDR3 region has the DNA TGTGCCAGCAGCTTAGATCTAACTAGCGGCCTCTACGAGCAGTACTTC.